This is a list of T cell receptor beta chains from one sample in a study of shared clonotypes between healthy human individuals. TCRdb's table, derived via immunoSEQ multiplex PCR, lists solely in-frame clones and lacks some. Among some 1 million clones, roughly 80% were seen once, and the ten largest hold 1.4%. The sequenced sample consisted of memory CD4+ T cells sorted from blood. The source of these receptors is a man younger than 35 in good health. Each CDR3 is given without its conserved first and last residue.

v_call	j_call	cdr3_aa
TRBV14	TRBJ1-2	ASSQASTYGYT
TRBV2	TRBJ2-4	ASSESPGVAKNIQY
TRBV19	TRBJ2-5	ASSTVTGETQY
TRBV19	TRBJ1-2	ASNPSGVYGYT
TRBV4-1	TRBJ2-3	ASSQRAGASSDTQY
TRBV2	TRBJ2-7	ASSRDSAYEQY
TRBV11-3	TRBJ2-1	ASSLSRFYNEQF
TRBV4-1	TRBJ1-2	ASSQGEGADNGYT
TRBV2	TRBJ2-5	ASTPWGGLGETQY
TRBV19	TRBJ2-7	ASSLSPLYYEQY
TRBV5-4	TRBJ1-1	ASSLGRGAENTEAF
TRBV4-1	TRBJ2-7	ASSQELTAPQI
TRBV30	TRBJ2-3	AWSRGGNTDTQY
TRBV5-1	TRBJ2-3	ASSLQLTADTQY
TRBV29-1	TRBJ1-1	SVLRGTGGTEAF
TRBV2	TRBJ1-6	ASSGSSQSPLH
TRBV11-3	TRBJ2-5	ASSFRTGRETQY
TRBV7-3	TRBJ2-7	ASSLMGTGPYEQY
TRBV5-1	TRBJ2-5	ASSILGVQETQY
TRBV30	TRBJ2-1	AWSPGLASYNEQF
TRBV5-4	TRBJ2-3	ASSKGLAGAGDTQY
TRBV30	TRBJ1-5	AWSVGGADQPQH
TRBV30	TRBJ2-7	AWNRDRPSYEQY
TRBV13	TRBJ2-3	ASSLRAGGTDTQY
TRBV6-5	TRBJ1-5	ASGRRENNQPQH
TRBV2	TRBJ2-3	ASLAGTDTQY
TRBV7-9	TRBJ2-7	ASSADSHRSYEQY
TRBV27	TRBJ1-1	ASSLVAGTNTEAF
TRBV6-5	TRBJ2-3	ARPSGGREY
TRBV6-1	TRBJ2-3	ATSGGTGTQY
TRBV29-1	TRBJ2-1	GALTGTSGGNEQF
TRBV2	TRBJ2-7	ASSVYSRGEQY
TRBV6-1	TRBJ2-7	ASGGFSSYEQY
TRBV18	TRBJ2-7	ASSLGSEQY
TRBV5-6	TRBJ1-5	ASSLGGHGASRQPQH
TRBV2	TRBJ2-2	ASSENRGWTGELF
TRBV15	TRBJ1-6	ATSRDQGADSPLH
TRBV5-1	TRBJ2-2	ASSAAGERTGELF
TRBV14	TRBJ2-1	ASSLREEQF
TRBV19	TRBJ1-5	ASSPSDSNQPQH
TRBV15	TRBJ2-7	ATSRGGLMDEQY
TRBV5-1	TRBJ2-7	ASSLGQVSYEQY
TRBV10-3	TRBJ1-5	AISGASADQPQH
TRBV29-1	TRBJ2-5	SVGTGAFEETQY
TRBV28	TRBJ1-5	ASRGTNQPQH
TRBV9	TRBJ1-5	ASSLTAYGNQPQH
TRBV10-3	TRBJ2-5	AISEASGGETQY
TRBV10-3	TRBJ2-7	AISDFRAEVAYEQY
TRBV6-1	TRBJ2-5	ASLRGTQETQY
TRBV7-9	TRBJ2-1	ASSLGSSGGQYEQF
TRBV2	TRBJ1-6	ASSGQRGGANSPLH
TRBV5-1	TRBJ2-2	ASSLFASTGELF
TRBV18	TRBJ2-7	ASSPKRGLSSLEQY
TRBV7-2	TRBJ2-7	ASSISGTAYEQY
TRBV9	TRBJ2-2	AGPSPTCGELF
TRBV6-1	TRBJ1-2	ASSDQGTYGYT
TRBV18	TRBJ2-7	ASSPNGGGLAGVTHYEQY